Following are 9 T cell receptor beta chains from one sample sequenced in a study of radiotherapy plus CTLA-4 blockade in lung cancer. Assay: immunoSEQ multiplex PCR; the TCRdb copy retains only in-frame clones and omits some. The table shows 80,000 to 95,000 clones, with roughly 87% occurring only once. Specimen: peripheral blood, collected from a patient treated with radiotherapy plus ipilimumab. Receptors originate from a human donor with non-small cell lung cancer who had stable disease on radiotherapy plus ipilimumab.

This chain connects TRBV6-4 to TRBJ1-6; D is possibly TRBD1 (5 bases). Germline lookup yields CDR1 MRHNA and CDR2 SNTAGT. Trimming took 2 bases from V and 4 from J, leaving 12 bases between them. The CDR3 has 16 amino acids. The CDR3 DNA is TGTGCCAGCAGTGACCCCCCGGACATTTATAATTCACCCCTCCACTTT. Translated: CASSDPPDIYNSPLHF.

This clone was picked up a small number of times. The chain uses TRBV7-9 and TRBJ2-7, with TRBD1 as a possible D gene (8 bases). V was trimmed by 5 bases and J by 4 bases, leaving 15 bases between them. Germline CDR1 is SEHNR and CDR2 is FQNEAQ (reference sequence). CDR3 length: 14 amino acids. CDR3 nucleotide sequence: TGTGCCAGCAGCGAGCGGGACAGGAAGTACGAGCAGTACTTC. Residues: CASSERDRKYEQYF. Filled out from reference TRBV7-9 and TRBJ2-7, the complete variable domain reads DTGVSQNPRHKITKRGQNVTFRCDPISEHNRLYWYRQTLGQGPEFLTYFQNEAQLEKSRLLSDRFSAERPKGSFSTLEIQRTEQGDSAMYLCASSERDRKYEQYFGPGTRLTVT.

The V gene is TRBV2, the J gene TRBJ2-1; the D is unclear. Germline V gives CDR1 SNHLY, CDR2 FYNNEI. Trimming removed 7 bases at V and 0 bases at J, with 10 bases between. The CDR3 covers 14 residues. The CDR3 bases are TGTGCCAGCAAATCCTCAAGCTCCTACAATGAGCAGTTCTTC. Protein: CASKSSSSYNEQFF.

This clone occurred once. The chain links TRBV20-1 to TRBJ1-4; maybe TRBD1 (5 bases). V was pared by 6 bases and J by 7 bases, with 6 bases between. CDR3 size: 10 residues. Germline V gene lookup returns CDR1 DFQATT and CDR2 SNEGSKA (reference sequence). The CDR3 nucleotides are TGCAGTGCGGGGACTGAAAAACTGTTTTTT. Its translation: CSAGTEKLFF.

The chain's CDR3 is CASSLSVSNTDTQYF. The CDR3 nucleotides are TGTGCCAGCAGCTTATCAGTTTCTAACACAGATACGCAGTATTTT. The rearrangement links TRBV7-3 to TRBJ2-3, with D unclear. CDR1 and CDR2 (germline): SGHTA, FQGTGA. V shed 2 bases and J shed 2 bases, with 11 bases lying between them. The CDR3 extends over 15 amino acids.

The chain uses TRBV28 and TRBJ2-7; no firm D call. Trimming removed 3 bases at V and 4 bases at J, with 7 bases between. The CDR3 contains 12 residues. Germline lookup yields CDR1 MDHEN and CDR2 SYDVKM. In DNA form, the CDR3 reads TGTGCCAGCAGTTTTCTACCGTACGAGCAGTACTTC. Amino acids: CASSFLPYEQYF.

V gene TRBV11-2 combines with J gene TRBJ2-7, with a possible D match to TRBD2 (5 bases). V was pared by 5 bases and J by 5 bases, with 19 bases between. The CDR3 length is 15 residues. Germline V gene lookup returns CDR1 SGHAT and CDR2 FQNNGV. For the CDR3, the DNA is TGTGCCAGCAGCCTAGGAACGAGGGTCAGCCACGAGCAGTACTTC. It is translated as CASSLGTRVSHEQYF.

This sequence joins TRBV19 and TRBJ2-3, with 8 bases identical to TRBD2. Germline V CDR1 and CDR2: LNHDA, SQIVND (reference sequence). The CDR3 has 12 amino acids. J lost 3 bases, V lost 9 bases, and 2 bases had no gene match. The CDR3 nucleotides are TGTGCCAGCGGGGGGGCGACAGATACGCAGTATTTT. This encodes CASGGATDTQYF.

This sequence joins TRBV5-6 and TRBJ2-7; D is uncertain. The CDR3 covers 12 residues. The germline V gene encodes CDR1 SGHDT and CDR2 YYEEEE. V dropped 3 bases and J dropped 0 bases, with 4 bases sitting between them. The CDR3, as DNA: TGTGCCAGCAGCTCAAGCTCCTACGAGCAGTACTTC. It codes for CASSSSSYEQYF.